This T cell receptor beta chain appears in the sequencing data of a study of cytotoxic CD8 clonotypes in ibrutinib-treated CLL. The table came from immunoSEQ multiplex PCR; TCRdb's copy has only in-frame clones and leaves some out. The repertoire holds some 290,000 clones, about 80% seen once, with 6.7% in the top ten. The V gene lost 0 bases and the J gene lost 6 bases, with 15 bases spanning the gap. This CDR3 has 16 residues. Germline CDR1 SGHDN, CDR2 FVKESK. The TCR was taken from a human donor with chronic lymphocytic leukemia. The starting material was PBMCs, obtained before ibrutinib treatment. This chain uses TRBV14 with TRBJ2-1; a weak D match, TRBD2 (6 bases). CDR3 amino acids: CASSQDRETVFNEQFF. Written as DNA, the CDR3 is TGTGCCAGCAGCCAAGATCGGGAGACAGTCTTCAATGAGCAGTTCTTC.